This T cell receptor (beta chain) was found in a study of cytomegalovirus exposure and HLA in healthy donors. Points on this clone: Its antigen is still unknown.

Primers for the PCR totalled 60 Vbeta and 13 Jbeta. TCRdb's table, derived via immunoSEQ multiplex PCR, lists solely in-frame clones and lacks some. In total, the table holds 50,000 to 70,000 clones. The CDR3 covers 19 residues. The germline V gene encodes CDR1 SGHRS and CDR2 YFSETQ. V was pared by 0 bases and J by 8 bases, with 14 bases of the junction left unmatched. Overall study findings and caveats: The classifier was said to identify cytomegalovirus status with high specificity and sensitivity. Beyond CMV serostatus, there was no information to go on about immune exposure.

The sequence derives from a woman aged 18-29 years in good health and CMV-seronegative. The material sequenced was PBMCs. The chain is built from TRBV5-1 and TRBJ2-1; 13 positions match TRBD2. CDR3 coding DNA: TGCGCCAGCAGCTTGGGAGTGGGGACAGGGACTAGCGGGGTTGATGAGCAGTTCTTC. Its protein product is CASSLGVGTGTSGVDEQFF. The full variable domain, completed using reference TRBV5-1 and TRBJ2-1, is KAGVTQTPRYLIKTRGQQVTLSCSPISGHRSVSWYQQTPGQGLQFLFEYFSETQRNKGNFPGRFSGRQFSNSRSEMNVSTLELGDSALYLCASSLGVGTGTSGVDEQFFGPGTRLTVL.